This TCR beta chain was recorded in a study of CD4 and CD8 cells across lung adenocarcinoma regions. Each CDR3 protein gets one entry after TCRdb re-called the PCR reads with MiXCR. This table holds some 20,000 distinct CDR3 sequences, approximately 50% found once. Samples came from patients with localized non-small cell lung adenocarcinoma. This CDR3 spans 11 amino acids. From germline, CDR1 is MNHEY and CDR2 SMNVEV (reference sequence). Trimming left V 5 bases short and J 7 bases short, with 8 bases between. This clonotype has ten or more counts. J is TRBJ1-2 and V is TRBV27, with D possibly TRBD1 on 6 matching bases. The receptor was isolated from a female donor with lung adenocarcinoma. The CD4 and CD8 labels of this study may be unreliable. The sample comprised CD8+ T cells from the center of a lung tumor. CDR3 DNA sequence: TGTGCCAGCAGTAAACAGGGTGGCTACACCTTC. Translation: CASSKQGGYTF.